This T cell receptor beta chain was observed in a study of cytomegalovirus exposure and HLA in healthy donors. V lost 5 bases to trimming and J lost 2 bases; unmatched junction nucleotides: 8. The length of the CDR3 is 15 residues. CDR1 is SEHNR, CDR2 FQNEAQ, per germline (reference sequence). A word on this clone: What it recognizes is unknown.

Findings and caveats of the study: Usually a TCR sequence was rare, but some public TCRs were found in many donors.

Produced via immunoSEQ multiplex PCR; TCRdb's table is partial and in-frame only. The data show about 270,000 clones, roughly 85% seen once. The sample taken for sequencing was PBMCs. This sequence was found in a woman between 18 and 29 years old in good health and CMV-seronegative. The chain has TRBV7-9 and TRBJ2-7; 8 positions agree with TRBD1. The CDR3 DNA is TGTGCCAGCAGCCCCCCGACAGGGGATACCTACGAGCAGTACTTC. It is translated as CASSPPTGDTYEQYF. Full variable domain (missing parts from reference TRBV7-9 and TRBJ2-7): DTGVSQNPRHKITKRGQNVTFRCDPISEHNRLYWYRQTLGQGPEFLTYFQNEAQLEKSRLLSDRFSAERPKGSFSTLEIQRTEQGDSAMYLCASSPPTGDTYEQYFGPGTRLTVT.